The rows below give T cell receptor beta chains drawn from one sample of a study of blood T cell repertoires in COVID-19. Using immunoSEQ multiplex PCR, the repertoire was profiled, and TCRdb retains in-frame clones only, with some absent. The data contain approximately 210,000 clones, roughly nine tenths of them singletons. The sequenced sample consisted of peripheral blood. These receptors all stem from a woman between 65 and 79 years old with acute or convalescent COVID-19. CDR3s include the opening cysteine and the closing phenylalanine or tryptophan. D genes are given only for firm matches. Only part of the rows carry a size: once, few, many, or a class if the clone is expanded.

j_gene,d_gene,v_gene,abundance,CDR3aa,CDR3nt
TRBJ2-1,-,TRBV19,-,CASSIQFTSSYNEQFF,TGTGCCAGTAGTATACAGTTTACTAGCTCCTACAATGAGCAGTTCTTC
TRBJ2-2,TRBD2,TRBV6-1,-,CASSGLGTTDGTGELFF,TGTGCCAGCAGTGGACTTGGGACTACGGATGGGACCGGGGAGCTGTTTTTT
TRBJ2-7,-,TRBV5-1,-,CASSLEGGTYEQYF,TGCGCCAGCAGCTTGGAAGGCGGAACCTACGAGCAGTACTTC
TRBJ2-6,TRBD1,TRBV9,-,CASSKTGVSGANVLTF,TGTGCCAGCAGCAAGACAGGGGTATCCGGGGCCAACGTCCTGACTTTC
TRBJ2-1,TRBD2,TRBV14,-,CASSAGTRRYAQFF,TGTGCCAGCAGCGCCGGGACTAGGAGGTATGCGCAGTTCTTC
TRBJ2-7,-,TRBV2,-,CASSPYYEQYF,TGTGCCAGCAGTCCCTACTACGAGCAGTACTTC
TRBJ2-3,-,TRBV20-1,-,CSASIAPTDTQYF,TGCAGTGCTAGTATAGCGCCCACAGATACGCAGTATTTT
TRBJ2-2,-,TRBV19,-,CASSVDREATGELFF,TGTGCCAGTAGTGTCGACAGGGAGGCCACCGGGGAGCTGTTTTTT
TRBJ1-1,-,TRBV11-2,-,CASSLSTAGTEAFF,TGTGCCAGCAGCCTATCCACGGCAGGTACTGAAGCTTTCTTT
TRBJ1-3,TRBD1,TRBV18,-,CASSQGQGNSGNTIYF,TGTGCCAGCTCACAGGGACAGGGGAACTCTGGAAACACCATATATTTT
TRBJ1-1,-,TRBV3-1/TRBV3-2,-,CASSQVGRGTEAFF,TGTGCCAGCAGCCAAGTAGGGAGGGGAACTGAAGCTTTCTTT
TRBJ2-5,-,TRBV24-1,few,CATSDSGQPQETQYF,TGTGCCACCAGTGATTCTGGACAACCACAAGAGACCCAGTACTTC
TRBJ1-2,TRBD1,TRBV5-4,-,CASSLRTGTGGVGYTF,TGTGCCAGCAGCCTCCGTACCGGGACAGGGGGCGTTGGCTACACCTTC
TRBJ1-5,-,TRBV12-5,-,CASGKDNYQPQHF,TGTGCTAGTGGAAAGGACAACTATCAGCCCCAGCATTTT
TRBJ2-3,TRBD2,TRBV7-3,-,CASSLTGLAGKADTQYF,TGTGCCAGCAGCTTAACGGGACTAGCGGGAAAGGCAGATACGCAGTATTTT
TRBJ2-7,-,TRBV6-1,-,CASSEAGGLEQYF,TGTGCCAGCAGTGAAGCGGGAGGCCTCGAGCAGTACTTC
TRBJ1-5,-,TRBV12-1,few,CASSQITQGPGQHF,TGTGCCAGCAGCCAAATAACACAGGGTCCGGGCCAGCATTTT
TRBJ2-5,-,TRBV5-1,-,CASSPGPGGETQYF,TGCGCCAGCAGTCCAGGACCTGGCGGGGAGACCCAGTACTTC
TRBJ2-1,TRBD2,TRBV2,-,CARGSGSSYNEQFF,TGTGCCAGAGGGAGCGGGAGCTCCTACAATGAGCAGTTCTTC
TRBJ2-5,TRBD1,TRBV5-8,-,CASSLGQGTQETQYF,TGTGCCAGCAGCTTAGGACAGGGGACACAAGAGACCCAGTACTTC
TRBJ2-2,TRBD2,TRBV10-2,-,CASSHQRLASGELFF,TGCGCCAGCAGTCATCAGCGACTAGCCTCCGGGGAGCTGTTTTTT
TRBJ2-7,TRBD2,TRBV5-1,-,CASSSGRGSYEQYF,TGCGCCAGCTCTAGCGGGAGGGGCTCCTACGAGCAGTACTTC
TRBJ2-7,-,TRBV18,-,CASSSGGGSYEQYF,TGTGCCAGCTCGTCGGGAGGGGGCTCTTACGAGCAGTACTTC
TRBJ2-5,-,TRBV5-4,-,CASSYGGPQETQYF,TGTGCCAGCAGCTACGGGGGACCACAAGAGACCCAGTACTTC
TRBJ2-3,-,TRBV19,-,CASSIGFGGRSTDTQYF,TGTGCCAGTAGTATAGGTTTCGGGGGGCGCAGCACAGATACGCAGTATTTT
TRBJ1-6,-,TRBV25-1,-,CASSESRAGTANSPLHF,TGTGCCAGCAGTGAAAGTAGGGCGGGGACCGCTAATTCACCCCTCCACTTT
TRBJ1-6,-,TRBV3-1/TRBV3-2,-,CASSPTQGGSPLHF,TGTGCCAGCAGCCCAACCCAGGGCGGCTCACCCCTCCACTTT
TRBJ1-1,TRBD1,TRBV2,-,CASSAWTGGNTEAFF,TGTGCCAGCAGTGCATGGACAGGGGGTAACACTGAAGCTTTCTTT
TRBJ2-1,-,TRBV5-1,-,CASSPQGGINYNEQFF,TGCGCCAGCAGTCCTCAAGGAGGGATAAATTACAATGAGCAGTTCTTC